This T cell receptor (beta chain) was identified during a study of blood T cells in healthy people across ages. The CDR3 length is 16 residues. Trimming pared 2 bases from V and 2 bases from J, leaving 14 bases between. The germline V gene encodes CDR1 SGDLS and CDR2 YYNGEE. The second PCR ran about 6 to 11 cycles with a sample-barcoded 5' primer and J-beta primers. TCRdb reprocessed the 5' RACE reads via MiXCR and lists one record per CDR3 protein. Of about 1.6 million distinct CDR3 sequences listed, almost 35% are singletons. General study results and limits: The recorded TCR beta diversity per million T cells decreased in a roughly linear manner with age.

As for this clonotype: The antigen is not known.

Sequenced: blood. The receptor was derived from a woman younger than 45 in good health. The V and J genes are TRBV9 and TRBJ1-3; weak D call: TRBD1 (6 bases). CDR3 residues: CASSVGTGSAGNTIYF. CDR3 in DNA: TGTGCCAGCAGCGTGGGAACAGGGAGCGCTGGAAACACCATATATTTT.